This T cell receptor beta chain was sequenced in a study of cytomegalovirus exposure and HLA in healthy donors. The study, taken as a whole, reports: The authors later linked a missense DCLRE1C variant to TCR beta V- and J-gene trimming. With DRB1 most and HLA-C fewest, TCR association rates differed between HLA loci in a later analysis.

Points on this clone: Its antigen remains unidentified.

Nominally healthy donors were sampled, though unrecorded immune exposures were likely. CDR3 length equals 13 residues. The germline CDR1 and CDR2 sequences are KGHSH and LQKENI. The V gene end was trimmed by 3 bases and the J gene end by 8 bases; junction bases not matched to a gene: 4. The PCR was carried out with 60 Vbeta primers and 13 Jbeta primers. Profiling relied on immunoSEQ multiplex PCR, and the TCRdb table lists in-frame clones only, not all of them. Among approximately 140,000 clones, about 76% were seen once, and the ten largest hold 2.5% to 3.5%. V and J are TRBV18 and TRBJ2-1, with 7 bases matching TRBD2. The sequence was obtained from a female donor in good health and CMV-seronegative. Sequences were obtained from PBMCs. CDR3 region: CASSPQAGHEQFF. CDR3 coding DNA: TGTGCCAGCTCACCCCAAGCGGGACATGAGCAGTTCTTC.